This TCR beta chain was identified in a study of T-cell reconstitution after alpha-beta-depleted transplantation in children. The CDR3 is 15 residues long. V gave up 2 bases and J gave up 3 bases, with 14 bases separating them. Germline V CDR1 and CDR2: SGHNT, YENEEA. Using unique molecular identifiers, the investigators prepared the TCRbeta library. TCRdb redid the calling of the PCR reads with MiXCR, one entry per CDR3 protein. Of around 500,000 distinct CDR3 sequences listed, around an eighth are singletons. The chain uses TRBV11-3 and TRBJ2-7; TRBD2 might be the D (6 bases). Sequenced here: PBMCs from the stem cell graft donor, sampled from the stem cell graft. This sequence was found in a human donor who donated a stem cell graft to a child with combined immunodeficiency. CDR3 nucleotides: TGTGCCAGCAGCTTAAGAGGCGGGGAGATCTACGAGCAGTACTTC. Translating gives CASSLRGGEIYEQYF.